Each of the 18 T cell receptor beta chains below was sequenced from the same sample in a study of blood T cell repertoires in COVID-19. Sequenced by immunoSEQ multiplex PCR; TCRdb stores in-frame clones only, minus some. The table lists over 150,000 clones, approximately 90% of them singletons, with around 2.1% in the top ten. The sample consisted of PBMCs or T cells enriched from blood (not recorded which). Every receptor here comes from a woman between 25 and 40 years old who had recovered from COVID-19.

The rearrangement joins TRBV5-4 to TRBJ2-1; 7 nucleotides line up with TRBD1. The CDR3 totals 19 residues. Looked up from germline, CDR1 is SGHNT and CDR2 is YYREEE (reference sequence). V lost 0 bases, J lost 2 bases, and 14 bases stayed unmatched. The CDR3 region is CASSLGRGRVGVTYNEQFF. The CDR3 DNA sequence: TGTGCCAGCAGCTTGGGAAGGGGGCGCGTGGGGGTCACCTACAATGAGCAGTTCTTC.

The J gene is TRBJ2-4, the V gene TRBV11-1; tentative D call: TRBD1 (5 bases). The CDR3 loop spans 15 amino acids. Germline V gene sequence: CDR1 SGHAT, CDR2 FQDESV (reference sequence). The V end lost 5 bases, the J end lost 12 bases, and 23 bases lay between the germline ends. The CDR3 region is CASSPDLGAPTYQYF. Written as DNA, the CDR3 is TGTGCCAGCAGCCCCGATCTTGGGGCACCCACTTATCAGTACTTC.

The V gene is TRBV7-8, the J gene TRBJ2-7; 8 positions match TRBD1. Germline V gene lookup returns CDR1 SGHVS and CDR2 FQNEAQ. Unmatched junction bases numbered 4, after V lost 6 bases and J lost 3 bases. The CDR3 is 13 residues long. The CDR3 protein is CASRVDRDYEQYF. DNA of the CDR3: TGTGCCAGCAGGGTGGACAGGGACTACGAGCAGTACTTC.

V and J are TRBV7-9 and TRBJ2-7; D unresolved. Germline CDR1 is SEHNR and CDR2 is FQNEAQ (reference sequence). Trimming shortened V by 4 bases and J by 2 bases, and 3 bases separated the two germline ends. The CDR3 runs to 11 residues. The CDR3 loop is CASSSAYEQYF. DNA of the CDR3: TGTGCCAGCAGCTCCGCCTACGAGCAGTACTTC.

This sequence joins TRBV11-3 and TRBJ2-1, with TRBD2 identical over 7 bases. The germline V gene has CDR1 SGHNT and CDR2 YENEEA. V shed 2 bases and J 5 bases; nucleotides not matched to a gene: 12. The CDR3 has 17 residues. CDR3 protein: CASSLTGGSLPNNEQFF. The CDR3 DNA is TGTGCCAGCAGCTTAACTGGCGGGAGCCTACCTAACAATGAGCAGTTCTTC.

J is TRBJ2-7 and V is TRBV19; the D gene is possibly TRBD1 (5 bases). The CDR3 spans 14 residues. Germline V lookup: CDR1 LNHDA, CDR2 SQIVND (reference sequence). V was cut by 3 bases and J by 3 bases, with 12 bases left in between. The DNA for the CDR3 is TGTGCCAGTAGTATGGTTACAGGAGACTACGAGCAGTACTTC. This codes for CASSMVTGDYEQYF.

V and J are TRBV5-6 and TRBJ1-1; D is ambiguous. Germline-derived CDR1 and CDR2 are SGHDT and YYEEEE. The CDR3 consists of 11 residues. Trimming took 2 bases from V and 7 from J, leaving 6 bases between them. The CDR3 DNA sequence: TGTGCCAGCAGCTTTCTCGTTGAAGCTTTCTTT. The encoded protein is CASSFLVEAFF.

The chain joins TRBV19 to TRBJ1-2, with TRBD1 matching over 11 bases. Germline loops: CDR1 LNHDA, CDR2 SQIVND (reference sequence). V was clipped by 6 bases and J by 0 bases; unmatched bases: 21. The CDR3 contains 21 residues. CDR3 amino acids: CASRPMVLIRTGGLTNYGYTF. In DNA form, the CDR3 reads TGTGCCAGTAGACCGATGGTTCTTATTAGGACAGGGGGCCTTACTAACTATGGCTACACCTTC. Supplemented by reference TRBV19 and TRBJ1-2, the full variable domain reads DGGITQSPKYLFRKEGQNVTLSCEQNLNHDAMYWYRQDPGQGLRLIYYSQIVNDFQKGDIAEGYSVSREKKESFPLTVTSAQKNPTAFYLCASRPMVLIRTGGLTNYGYTFGSGTRLTVV.

The CDR3 spells CASSQGQGSGANVLTF. CDR3 DNA sequence: TGCGCCAGCAGCCAAGGACAGGGCTCTGGGGCCAACGTCCTGACTTTC. This chain joins TRBV4-1 and TRBJ2-6; 7 nucleotides agree with TRBD1. The germline gives CDR1 MGHRA, CDR2 YSYEKL. This CDR3 spans 16 amino acids. J was trimmed by 0 bases and V by 1 base; bases with no gene match: 0.

The chain uses TRBV13 and TRBJ1-3; maybe TRBD1 (5 bases). This CDR3 region has 15 residues. V was clipped by 5 bases and J by 7 bases, with 18 bases between them. CDR1 PRHDT and CDR2 FYEKMQ come from the germline V gene (reference sequence). CDR3 sequence: CASSHPEGRFNTIYF. The CDR3 nucleotides read TGTGCCAGCAGCCACCCAGAGGGGAGGTTCAACACCATATATTTT.

This chain links TRBV4-2 with TRBJ2-7, with 13 bases identical to TRBD2. J lost 6 bases, V lost 4 bases, and 9 bases had no gene match. The CDR3 totals 16 residues. Germline V lookup: CDR1 LGHNA, CDR2 YNFKEQ. CDR3 protein: CASSPRLAGGEGEQYF. CDR3 DNA sequence: TGTGCCAGCAGCCCCCGACTAGCGGGAGGAGAGGGCGAGCAGTACTTC.

V and J are TRBV29-1 and TRBJ1-4; D may be TRBD1 (5 bases). The V and J ends lost 3 bases and 5 bases respectively, with 10 bases between them. The CDR3 totals 13 residues. Germline lookup yields CDR1 SQVTM and CDR2 ANQGSEA. Here the CDR3 reads CSVEMGLNEKLFF. The CDR3 DNA is TGCAGCGTTGAGATGGGACTCAATGAAAAACTGTTTTTT.

V usage is TRBV25-1 and J usage is TRBJ1-2; 10 bases align to TRBD1. CDR3 length: 16 residues. V shed 2 bases, J shed 4 bases, and the junction held 7 bases outside the gene matches. Germline CDR1 is MGHDK and CDR2 is SYGVNS. CDR3 protein: CASSETGTGESYGYTF. As DNA, the CDR3 is TGTGCCAGCAGTGAAACCGGGACAGGGGAATCCTATGGCTACACCTTC.

The V gene is TRBV19, the J gene TRBJ2-1; maybe TRBD1 (5 bases). The germline V gene encodes CDR1 LNHDA and CDR2 SQIVND (reference sequence). This CDR3 comprises 19 residues. The germline V and J ends were trimmed by 5 bases and 0 bases, with 23 bases remaining between them. The CDR3 is CASSPFWGPDATSYNEQFF. The CDR3 region has the DNA TGTGCCAGTAGTCCGTTTTGGGGCCCGGACGCGACCTCCTACAATGAGCAGTTCTTC.

The chain uses TRBV19 and TRBJ1-4; 11 bases align to TRBD1. The germline CDR1 and CDR2 sequences are LNHDA and SQIVND (reference sequence). V was clipped by 7 bases and J by 7 bases; unmatched bases: 8. The CDR3 has 15 residues. Written as DNA, the CDR3 is TGTGCCAGTAACCCCCGGACAGGGGGCAGTGAAAAACTGTTTTTT. It translates to CASNPRTGGSEKLFF.

The rearrangement links TRBV10-3 to TRBJ1-1; 10 nucleotides line up with TRBD1. J lost 0 bases, V lost 5 bases, and 6 bases had no gene match. The CDR3 runs to 16 residues. Germline CDR1 is ENHRY and CDR2 is SYGVKD. Written as DNA, the CDR3 is TGTGCCATCAGTTCCGGGACAGGGGTTCTGAACACTGAAGCTTTCTTT. It encodes CAISSGTGVLNTEAFF.

The genes are TRBV6-2 or TRBV6-3 and TRBJ1-1; D is possibly TRBD1 (5 bases). Germline V gives CDR1 MNHEY, CDR2 SVGEGT. The germline V and J ends were trimmed by 4 bases and 0 bases, with 9 bases remaining between them. CDR3 length: 14 amino acids. The DNA of the CDR3 is TGTGCCAGCAGTTTGGACATGGTGAACACTGAAGCTTTCTTT. Translated: CASSLDMVNTEAFF.

The chain has TRBV5-1 and TRBJ1-2, with 7 bases lining up with TRBD1. In germline, CDR1 is SGHRS, CDR2 YFSETQ. The CDR3 extends over 15 amino acids. V gave up 3 bases and J gave up 2 bases; unmatched junction bases: 7. CDR3 sequence (DNA): TGCGCCAGCAGCTCAAATCCGGGACAGAACTATGGCTACACCTTC. Translation: CASSSNPGQNYGYTF.